The clone carrying this T cell receptor (beta chain) was seen a few times. What it binds is unknown. Recipients were bled about 28 days pretransplant and at posttransplant days 30, 100, 180. The source of the sample is a study of T cell clonotyping in hematopoietic cell transplantation. Findings of the study overall: CD4 and CD8 repertoire contributions could not be separated without sorting. Few recipient clonotypes overlapped donors; over 95% were de novo at given depth. After transplant, recipient diversity fell while pathologically expanded clonotypes grew through day 180.

Sequenced by immunoSEQ multiplex PCR; TCRdb stores in-frame clones only, minus some. This table holds about 17,000 clones, roughly 84% found once. Germline V lookup: CDR1 MGHRA, CDR2 YSYEKL. The CDR3 is 16 residues long. V was pared by 4 bases and J by 0 bases, with 12 bases between. The chain couples TRBV4-1 to TRBJ1-4; D not resolved. Sample: PBMCs, taken 100 days after allogeneic stem cell transplant. The receptor was derived from a male patient aged 60 to 75 who had an allogeneic stem cell transplant from a related donor, so the T cells may come from the graft donor. Some clones in this sample may be carry-over from other donors' samples. The CDR3 region has the DNA TGCGCCAGCAGCCTACAAGAATTTGCAACTAATGAAAAACTGTTTTTT. Amino acid sequence: CASSLQEFATNEKLFF.